What follows are 31 T cell receptor beta chains derived from one specimen sequenced in a study of cytomegalovirus exposure and HLA in healthy donors. Data came from immunoSEQ multiplex PCR; TCRdb stores just in-frame clones and leaves some out. The sample consists of 100,000 to 120,000 clones, 70% to 85% of them appearing once. Sample: PBMCs. These receptors came from a woman aged 18-29 years in good health and CMV-seronegative.

This clone turned up a few times. V gene TRBV19 combines with J gene TRBJ2-7; 8 nucleotides agree with TRBD1. CDR1 and CDR2 from the germline V gene are LNHDA and SQIVND (reference sequence). The CDR3 runs 13 residues. The trim removed 9 bases at V and 2 bases at J, leaving 6 bases unmatched. CDR3 coding DNA: TGTGCCAGCCGACGGACAGGGACCTACGAGCAGTACTTC. This gives the protein CASRRTGTYEQYF.

The rearrangement links TRBV5-1 to TRBJ1-5; 7 bases align to TRBD1. The CDR3 length is 16 residues. Germline values: CDR1 SGHRS, CDR2 YFSETQ. The V gene end was trimmed by 0 bases and the J gene end by 2 bases; junction bases not matched to a gene: 5. CDR3 in DNA: TGCGCCAGCAGCTTGGCACCTACAGGGGGCAATCAGCCCCAGCATTTT. This encodes CASSLAPTGGNQPQHF. Full variable domain (missing parts from reference TRBV5-1 and TRBJ1-5): KAGVTQTPRYLIKTRGQQVTLSCSPISGHRSVSWYQQTPGQGLQFLFEYFSETQRNKGNFPGRFSGRQFSNSRSEMNVSTLELGDSALYLCASSLAPTGGNQPQHFGDGTRLSIL.

The rearrangement uses TRBV29-1 and TRBJ1-1; D call uncertain. The germline V gene has CDR1 SQVTM and CDR2 ANQGSEA. This CDR3 spans 13 amino acids. V lost 5 bases and J 3 bases, leaving 13 bases between the germline ends. The CDR3 spells CSVWRTEDTEAFF. CDR3 in DNA: TGCAGCGTTTGGAGGACTGAGGACACTGAAGCTTTCTTT.

The V call is TRBV10-3, the J call TRBJ2-7, with 7 bases identical to TRBD2. CDR1 ENHRY and CDR2 SYGVKD come from the germline V gene. This CDR3 has 15 residues. Unmatched junction bases numbered 10, after V lost 6 bases and J lost 2 bases. This CDR3 reads CAIRPSPGGTYEQYF. CDR3 nucleotides: TGTGCCATCAGGCCCTCCCCCGGGGGGACCTACGAGCAGTACTTC.

The chain carries TRBV27 and TRBJ1-3; D may be TRBD1 (6 bases). In germline, CDR1 is MNHEY, CDR2 SMNVEV (reference sequence). V lost 6 bases and J lost 3, with 15 bases in between. The CDR3 runs to 15 residues. CDR3 nucleotide sequence: TGTGCCAGCAGCCCTCGGGGGGCGCTTGGAAACACCATATATTTT. Its translation is CASSPRGALGNTIYF.

This clone appeared a single time. V and J are TRBV5-1 and TRBJ2-1, with 9 bases that match TRBD2. Trimming took 0 bases from V and 7 from J; bases not matched to a gene: 5. Germline V gene sequence: CDR1 SGHRS, CDR2 YFSETQ. This CDR3 contains 15 residues. Written as DNA, the CDR3 is TGCGCCAGCAGCTTGGTTAGCGGGGGAGGGAATGAGCAGTTCTTC. Its protein product is CASSLVSGGGNEQFF.

The chain uses TRBV9 and TRBJ2-1; TRBD2 might be the D (6 bases). The CDR3 covers 12 residues. The V end was cut by 3 bases, the J end by 6 bases, with 7 bases between. Germline V CDR1 and CDR2: SGDLS, YYNGEE. CDR3 region: CASSAGGNEQFF. CDR3 DNA: TGTGCCAGCAGCGCCGGGGGCAATGAGCAGTTCTTC.

V is TRBV27 and J is TRBJ2-6; 7 nucleotides line up with TRBD1. Germline V lookup: CDR1 MNHEY, CDR2 SMNVEV (reference sequence). The ends lost 1 base at V and 2 bases at J; junction bases unmatched: 2. This CDR3 comprises 16 residues. The CDR3 DNA follows: TGTGCCAGCAGTTTATATCAGGGGGCTGGGGCCAACGTCCTGACTTTC. Protein: CASSLYQGAGANVLTF.

V usage is TRBV6-6 and J usage is TRBJ2-7; 9 nucleotides align to TRBD1. Germline CDR1 and CDR2: MNHNY and SVGAGI (reference sequence). The CDR3 loop spans 15 amino acids. Trimming removed 6 bases from V and 1 base from J; junction bases left unmatched: 7. The CDR3 is CASSLGQGKSYEQYF. The CDR3 coding sequence is TGTGCCAGCAGCCTTGGACAGGGGAAATCCTACGAGCAGTACTTC.

V usage is TRBV19 and J usage is TRBJ2-2; 9 bases align to TRBD1. Germline V gives CDR1 LNHDA, CDR2 SQIVND (reference sequence). The CDR3 is made up of 17 amino acids. With V trimmed by 3 bases and J by 4 bases, 9 bases remained unmatched. The CDR3 spells CASSIDRDRVVTGELFF. The CDR3 region has the DNA TGTGCCAGTAGTATCGACCGGGACAGGGTGGTCACCGGGGAGCTGTTTTTT.

The gene calls are TRBV5-6 and TRBJ2-7; 10 bases align to TRBD1. Germline-derived CDR1 and CDR2 are SGHDT and YYEEEE. J lost 3 bases, V lost 0 bases, and 3 bases had no gene match. CDR3 size: 15 residues. CDR3 coding DNA: TGTGCCAGCAGCTTGGATGGACAGGGGGTCTACGAGCAGTACTTC. It specifies CASSLDGQGVYEQYF. Together with reference TRBV5-6 and TRBJ2-7, the CDR3 gives the full variable domain: DAGVTQSPTHLIKTRGQQVTLRCSPKSGHDTVSWYQQALGQGPQFIFQYYEEEERQRGNFPDRFSGHQFPNYSSELNVNALLLGDSALYLCASSLDGQGVYEQYFGPGTRLTVT.

A single count supports this clone. The rearrangement links TRBV4-1 to TRBJ2-7; 10 positions match TRBD2. This CDR3 is 16 amino acids long. The germline gives CDR1 MGHRA, CDR2 YSYEKL. The trim removed 1 base at V and 7 bases at J, leaving 10 bases unmatched. The CDR3 region is CASSQGLAGEMGEQYF. The DNA for the CDR3 is TGCGCCAGCAGCCAAGGGCTAGCGGGGGAAATGGGTGAGCAGTACTTC.

The J gene is TRBJ2-5, the V gene TRBV27; TRBD2 agrees at 8 bases. After removal of 6 bases from V and 5 bases from J, the junction contained 8 bases not matched to a gene. The CDR3 totals 14 residues. Germline V gene sequence: CDR1 MNHEY, CDR2 SMNVEV (reference sequence). CDR3 sequence: CASSSGTRLETQYF. The CDR3 DNA follows: TGTGCCAGCAGCTCCGGGACTAGGCTCGAGACCCAGTACTTC.

This clone was picked up many times. The V and J genes are TRBV5-6 and TRBJ2-2; 8 nucleotides line up with TRBD2. The CDR3 has 16 amino acids. With V trimmed by 4 bases and J by 3 bases, 8 bases remained unmatched. The germline CDR1 and CDR2 sequences are SGHDT and YYEEEE. The CDR3 sequence is CASSIRAGGHTGELFF. The DNA for the CDR3 is TGTGCCAGCAGCATTCGGGCGGGGGGACACACCGGGGAGCTGTTTTTT.

V usage is TRBV12-1 and J usage is TRBJ1-6. TRBV12-1 is flagged as a pseudogene. This CDR3 region has 17 residues. The CDR3 bases are TGTGCCAGCAGCTTTGATCCCCGGAGCTCCTATAATTCACCCCTCCACTTT. Translation: CASSFDPRSSYNSPLHF.

The V and J genes are TRBV27 and TRBJ2-3; possible D gene TRBD2, 5 bases. The CDR3 totals 12 residues. CDR1 is MNHEY and CDR2 is SMNVEV in the germline V gene (reference sequence). With 4 bases removed from V and 9 bases from J, the gap between germline ends came to 11 bases. The chain's CDR3 is CASSSPGLTQYF. In DNA, the CDR3 is TGTGCCAGCAGTTCCCCGGGATTAACGCAGTATTTT.

This clone appeared a few times. The chain couples TRBV9 to TRBJ1-2; 7 bases are shared with TRBD1. Per germline, CDR1 SGDLS and CDR2 YYNGEE. The J segment lost 4 bases and the V segment lost 4 bases, leaving 7 bases of the junction unmatched. The CDR3 contains 14 residues. CDR3 sequence: CASSLQGVGYGYTF. Written as DNA, the CDR3 is TGTGCCAGCAGCCTCCAGGGGGTGGGCTATGGCTACACCTTC.

The chain uses TRBV5-1 and TRBJ2-3; TRBD2 matches 10 bases. The CDR3 runs 15 residues. Trimming took 2 bases from V and 6 from J; bases not matched to a gene: 6. Germline loops: CDR1 SGHRS, CDR2 YFSETQ. CDR3 bases: TGCGCCAGCAGCTTACCGAGCGGGGGGGCGGATACGCAGTATTTT. This translates into CASSLPSGGADTQYF.

The rearrangement links TRBV9 to TRBJ2-2; a possible D gene is TRBD2 (6 bases). V was cut by 0 bases and J by 4 bases, with 13 bases left in between. The germline CDR1 and CDR2 sequences are SGDLS and YYNGEE. The CDR3 runs 16 residues. The DNA of the CDR3 is TGTGCCAGCAGCGTAGGTGGAGGGTCGACCACCGGGGAGCTGTTTTTT. This encodes CASSVGGGSTTGELFF.

The chain employs TRBV6-4 and TRBJ2-6, with TRBD1 matching 7 bases. Unmatched junction bases numbered 7, after V lost 5 bases and J lost 0 bases. The CDR3 sequence is 17 residues long. CDR1 and CDR2 from the germline V gene are MRHNA and SNTAGT. CDR3 sequence: CASSSGGTYSGANVLTF. DNA of the CDR3: TGTGCCAGCAGTTCAGGGGGAACCTACTCTGGGGCCAACGTCCTGACTTTC.

The V gene is TRBV4-1, the J gene TRBJ2-3; 10 bases line up with TRBD2. This CDR3 comprises 17 residues. Germline V gene data show CDR1 as MGHRA and CDR2 as YSYEKL. The V gene end was trimmed by 4 bases and the J gene end by 2 bases; junction bases not matched to a gene: 9. The CDR3 here is CASSPLSLAGATDTQYF. CDR3 in DNA: TGCGCCAGCAGCCCCCTGAGTCTAGCGGGGGCCACAGATACGCAGTATTTT.

This clone was picked up a small number of times. CDR3 amino acids: CASSSRGGNTIYF. DNA for the CDR3: TGTGCCAGCAGTTCCCGAGGGGGAAACACCATATATTTT. This chain links TRBV6-5 with TRBJ1-3; no definite D call. V was cut by 4 bases and J by 4 bases, with 8 bases left in between. Germline V lookup: CDR1 MNHEY, CDR2 SVGAGI. There are 13 residues in the CDR3.

The chain has TRBV6-5 and TRBJ2-7; a possible D gene is TRBD1 (5 bases). Germline loops: CDR1 MNHEY, CDR2 SVGAGI. Trimming took 6 bases from V and 4 from J, leaving 16 bases between them. This CDR3 has 14 residues. CDR3 loop: CASSDSTTIYEQYF. As DNA, the CDR3 is TGTGCCAGCAGCGACAGTACTACGATATACGAGCAGTACTTC.

V usage is TRBV5-8 and J usage is TRBJ1-6; D ambiguous. Germline CDR1 SGHTS, CDR2 YDEGEE. The CDR3 loop spans 13 amino acids. V shed 2 bases and J shed 5 bases, with 5 bases lying between them. The CDR3, as DNA: TGTGCCAGCAGCTTTTATGATAATTCACCCCTCCACTTT. It specifies CASSFYDNSPLHF.

The chain links TRBV5-1 to TRBJ2-3; 7 positions match TRBD2. Losses at the gene ends were 4 bases for V and 3 bases for J; bases not matched to a gene: 8. The CDR3 sequence is 15 residues long. CDR1 SGHRS and CDR2 YFSETQ come from the germline V gene. The CDR3 is CASSLLGGGTDTQYF. The CDR3 DNA is TGCGCCAGCAGCCTGCTTGGGGGGGGGACAGATACGCAGTATTTT.

The rearrangement joins TRBV29-1 to TRBJ1-4; no clear D. From germline, CDR1 is SQVTM and CDR2 ANQGSEA. The germline V and J ends were trimmed by 2 bases and 8 bases, with 6 bases remaining between them. This CDR3 has 11 amino acids. CDR3: CSVEIYEKLFF. As DNA, the CDR3 is TGCAGCGTTGAAATCTACGAAAAACTGTTTTTT.

V and J are TRBV28 and TRBJ1-2, with TRBD1 matching 7 bases. The CDR3 loop spans 15 amino acids. The junction had 10 bases not matched to a gene; V was cut back by 6 bases and J by 3 bases. The germline gives CDR1 MDHEN, CDR2 SYDVKM. CDR3 protein: CASSLSQGNHYGYTF. The CDR3 coding sequence is TGTGCCAGCAGCCTATCACAGGGGAACCACTATGGCTACACCTTC.

V gene TRBV19 combines with J gene TRBJ1-2, with D hard to call. The germline CDR1 and CDR2 sequences are LNHDA and SQIVND (reference sequence). V was trimmed by 7 bases and J by 6 bases, leaving 21 bases between them. The CDR3 is made up of 15 amino acids. The CDR3 DNA sequence: TGTGCCAGTACCCCGCGGCGCAGTACGTTTGATGGCTACACCTTC. This translates into CASTPRRSTFDGYTF.

This chain connects TRBV20-1 to TRBJ1-1; no clear D. V was trimmed by 6 bases and J by 6 bases, leaving 11 bases between them. The CDR3 runs 11 residues. CDR1 is DFQATT and CDR2 is SNEGSKA in the germline V gene (reference sequence). The CDR3 sequence: CSATTIAEAFF. The CDR3 nucleotides read TGCAGTGCCACGACTATAGCTGAAGCTTTCTTT.

In this sample, this clone turned up a few times. The CDR3 here is CARTENTEAFF. The CDR3 DNA sequence: TGTGCCCGGACAGAGAACACTGAAGCTTTCTTT. This chain joins TRBV30 and TRBJ1-1, with TRBD1 as a possible D gene (6 bases). Trimming cost V 8 bases and J 1 base, with 8 bases left between them. The CDR3 sequence is 11 residues long. CDR1 GTSNPN and CDR2 SVGIG come from the germline V gene (reference sequence).

The sample holds one count of this clone. The V and J genes are TRBV7-2 and TRBJ1-1; D perhaps matches TRBD1 (6 bases). V was clipped by 2 bases and J by 5 bases, with 15 bases between them. The CDR3 totals 15 residues. The germline CDR1 and CDR2 sequences are SGHTA and FQGNSA. The CDR3 protein is CASSLWGTQGTEAFF. The CDR3 DNA follows: TGTGCCAGCAGCTTATGGGGAACCCAGGGGACTGAAGCTTTCTTT.